This T cell receptor beta chain was captured by sequencing in a study of OX40 agonist ivuxolimab in advanced cancers. On the study more broadly: Across the patients, intravenous ivuxolimab was delivered every 2 weeks at 0.01 to 10 mg/kg. General study points: Expanded clones were, on average, more numerous among CD8+ T cells than CD4+.

Autoimmune disease history or systemic immunosuppression excluded patients. TCRdb keeps only in-frame clones here, not all; method: immunoSEQ multiplex PCR. This table holds tens of thousands of clones, around nine tenths found once. The V end lost 0 bases, the J end lost 0 bases, and 7 bases lay between the germline ends. Germline CDR1 reads SGHDT; CDR2 reads YYEEEE. This CDR3 comprises 15 residues. As concerns this clone: Its antigen is undetermined.

The clonotype originates from an adult with an advanced solid tumor such as melanoma, head and neck, liver or kidney cancer. Sequenced here: CD4+ or CD8+ T cells sorted from blood, sampled in a trial of the OX40 agonist ivuxolimab. The chain recombines TRBV5-6 with TRBJ1-3; D is ambiguous. The CDR3 DNA reads TGTGCCAGCAGCTTGGTGGGCAGCTCTGGAAACACCATATATTTT. Amino acid sequence: CASSLVGSSGNTIYF.